The sequence of this T cell receptor beta chain was determined in a study of shared clonotypes between healthy human individuals. Study overall: Each donor had three CD4 naive, three CD4 memory, two CD8 naive and one CD8 memory plate.

The data were produced by immunoSEQ multiplex PCR, yet TCRdb's version contains in-frame clones alone and is incomplete. The sample has around 2,000,000 clones; over 85% are singletons. This clone was detected once. No antigen is known for it. Study results and limitations: An expected dependence of interdonor clonotype sharing on sequencing depth was noted. The sole specimen, blood, was sampled, and tissue repertoires likely differ.

Naive CD8 cells comprised CD45RO-negative, CCR7-positively selected cells, excluding terminally differentiated effector memory CD45RA+ cells. Those who donated, Caucasian adults without exception, all lived in Nashville, Tennessee. The TCR was taken from a young man in good health. The sample comprised naive CD8+ T cells sorted from blood.

In DNA, the CDR3 is TGCGCCAGCAGCCAAGATGTGGGGCCGAACACTGAAGCTTTCTTT. Protein product: CASSQDVGPNTEAFF. The chain combines TRBV4-1 with TRBJ1-1, with D possibly being TRBD1 (5 bases). Germline CDR1 is MGHRA and CDR2 is YSYEKL. The ends were cut back, 0 bases at V and 1 base at J, with 9 bases in the middle. There are 15 residues in the CDR3.